The clone carrying this T cell receptor (beta chain) was recorded a few times. Its antigen is not known. The source of the sample is a study of early T cells in non-severe SARS-CoV-2 infection. For the study at large: From unsorted whole blood, bulk RNA was sequenced, and the chains remained unpaired. Study-level points and caveats: Comparison of clonotypes with VDJdb favored anti-spike CD8 responses while missing private and CD4 specificities.

Individual cDNA molecules each received unique molecular identifiers attached to them. Each CDR3 protein is one row after TCRdb ran MiXCR on the 5' RACE reads. The table shows around 70,000 distinct CDR3 sequences, with approximately 11% occurring only once. The sample was whole blood. The TCR sequence derives from an adult who was a healthcare worker with PCR-confirmed SARS-CoV-2 infection or an uninfected control (not recorded which).

The CDR3 DNA reads TGTGCCAGCTCTCCCCCCCGATTAAACACTGAAGCTTTCTTT. Translation gives CASSPPRLNTEAFF. The chain combines TRBV3-1 with TRBJ1-1; D call uncertain. Germline CDR1 and CDR2: LGHDT and YNNKEL (reference sequence). The CDR3 loop spans 14 amino acids. With 8 bases removed from V and 2 bases from J, the gap between germline ends came to 15 bases.